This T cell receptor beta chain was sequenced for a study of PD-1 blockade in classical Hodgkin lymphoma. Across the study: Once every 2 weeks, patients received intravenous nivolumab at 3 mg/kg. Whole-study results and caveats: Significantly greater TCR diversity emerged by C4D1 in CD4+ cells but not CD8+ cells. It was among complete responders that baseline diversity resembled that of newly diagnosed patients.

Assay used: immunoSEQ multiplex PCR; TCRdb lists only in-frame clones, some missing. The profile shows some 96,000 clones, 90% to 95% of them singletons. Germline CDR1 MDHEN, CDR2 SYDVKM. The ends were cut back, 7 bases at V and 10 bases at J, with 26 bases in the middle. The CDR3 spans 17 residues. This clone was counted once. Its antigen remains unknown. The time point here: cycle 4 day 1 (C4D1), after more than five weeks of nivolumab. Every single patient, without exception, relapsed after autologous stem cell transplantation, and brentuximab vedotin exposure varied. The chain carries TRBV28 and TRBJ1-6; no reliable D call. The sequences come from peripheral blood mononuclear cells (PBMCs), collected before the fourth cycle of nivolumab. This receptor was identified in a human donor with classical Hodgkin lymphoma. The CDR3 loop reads CASTPGSRTVLPSPLHF. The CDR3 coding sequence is TGTGCCAGCACCCCGGGATCCCGAACAGTTCTGCCCTCACCCCTCCACTTT.